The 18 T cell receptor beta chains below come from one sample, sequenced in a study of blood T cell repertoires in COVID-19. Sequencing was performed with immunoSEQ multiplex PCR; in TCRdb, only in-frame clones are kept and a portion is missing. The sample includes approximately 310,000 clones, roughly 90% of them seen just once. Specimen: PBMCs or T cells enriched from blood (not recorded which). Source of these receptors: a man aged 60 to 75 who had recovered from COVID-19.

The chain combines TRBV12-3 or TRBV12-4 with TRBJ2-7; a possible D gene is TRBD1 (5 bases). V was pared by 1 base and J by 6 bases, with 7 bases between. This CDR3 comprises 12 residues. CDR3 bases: TGTGCCAGCAGTTTAGAAAGGGGCGAGCAGTACTTC. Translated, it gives CASSLERGEQYF.

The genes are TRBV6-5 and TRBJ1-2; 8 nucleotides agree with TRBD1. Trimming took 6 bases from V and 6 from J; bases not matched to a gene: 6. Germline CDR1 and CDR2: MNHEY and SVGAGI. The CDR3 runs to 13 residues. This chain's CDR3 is CASSRQGSDGYTF. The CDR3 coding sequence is TGTGCCAGCAGCCGACAGGGGTCGGATGGCTACACCTTC.

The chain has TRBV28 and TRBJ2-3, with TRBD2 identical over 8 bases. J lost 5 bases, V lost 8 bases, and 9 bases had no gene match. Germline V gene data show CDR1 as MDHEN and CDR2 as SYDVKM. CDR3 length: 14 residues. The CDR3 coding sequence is TGTGCCAGCGGCTCTAGCGGGTTAGGAGATACGCAGTATTTT. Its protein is CASGSSGLGDTQYF.

The CDR3 nucleotides read TGTGCCAGCAGCTTAACGGGGGGGCAGGGTCAGCCCCAGCATTTT. The encoded protein is CASSLTGGQGQPQHF. The genes are TRBV7-3 and TRBJ1-5; a possible D gene is TRBD1 (6 bases). Germline loops: CDR1 SGHTA, CDR2 FQGTGA. The V end lost 0 bases, the J end lost 6 bases, and 12 bases lay between the germline ends. This CDR3 has 15 amino acids.

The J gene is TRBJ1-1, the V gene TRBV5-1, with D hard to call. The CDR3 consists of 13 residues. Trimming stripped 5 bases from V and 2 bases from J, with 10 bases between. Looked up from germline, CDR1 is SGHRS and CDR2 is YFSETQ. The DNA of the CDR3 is TGCGCCAGCAGGTTACAGACCAACACTGAAGCTTTCTTT. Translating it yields CASRLQTNTEAFF.

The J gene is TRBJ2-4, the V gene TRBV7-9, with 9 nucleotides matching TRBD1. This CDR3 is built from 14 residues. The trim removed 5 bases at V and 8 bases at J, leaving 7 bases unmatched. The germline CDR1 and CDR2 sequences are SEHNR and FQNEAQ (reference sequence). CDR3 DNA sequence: TGTGCCAGCAGCACCTTACAGGGGGCGGACATTCAGTACTTC. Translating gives CASSTLQGADIQYF.

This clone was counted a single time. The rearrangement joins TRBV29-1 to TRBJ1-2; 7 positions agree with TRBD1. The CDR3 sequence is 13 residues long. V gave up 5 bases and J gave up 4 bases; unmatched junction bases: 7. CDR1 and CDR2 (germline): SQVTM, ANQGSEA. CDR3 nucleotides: TGCAGCGTTCGCGGGACAGTCGGCTATGGCTACACCTTC. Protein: CSVRGTVGYGYTF.

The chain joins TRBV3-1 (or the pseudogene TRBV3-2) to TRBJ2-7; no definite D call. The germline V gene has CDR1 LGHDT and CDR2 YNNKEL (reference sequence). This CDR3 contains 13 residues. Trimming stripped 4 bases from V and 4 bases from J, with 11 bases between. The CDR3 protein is CASSPPGYYEQYF. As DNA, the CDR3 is TGTGCCAGCAGCCCCCCAGGCTATTACGAGCAGTACTTC.

CDR3 nucleotide sequence: TGTGCCAGCAGCACCGGGACTGCAAACACCGGGGAGCTGTTTTTT. Residues: CASSTGTANTGELFF. The genes are TRBV9 and TRBJ2-2, with D perhaps TRBD2 (6 bases). The CDR3 consists of 15 residues. Germline CDR1 and CDR2: SGDLS and YYNGEE. V was shortened by 4 bases and J by 2 bases, with 12 bases between the two germline ends.

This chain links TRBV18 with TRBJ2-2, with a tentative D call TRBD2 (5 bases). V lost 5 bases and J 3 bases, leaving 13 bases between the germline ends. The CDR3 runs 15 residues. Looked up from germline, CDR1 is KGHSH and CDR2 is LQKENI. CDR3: CASSLREPDTGELFF. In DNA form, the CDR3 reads TGTGCCAGCTCATTACGGGAACCTGACACCGGGGAGCTGTTTTTT.

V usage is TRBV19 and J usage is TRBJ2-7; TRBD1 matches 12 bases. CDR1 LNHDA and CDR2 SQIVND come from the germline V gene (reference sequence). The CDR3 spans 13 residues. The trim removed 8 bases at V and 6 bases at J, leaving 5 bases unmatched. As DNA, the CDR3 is TGTGCCAGTGCCGGGACAGGGGGCTCCGAGCAGTACTTC. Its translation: CASAGTGGSEQYF.

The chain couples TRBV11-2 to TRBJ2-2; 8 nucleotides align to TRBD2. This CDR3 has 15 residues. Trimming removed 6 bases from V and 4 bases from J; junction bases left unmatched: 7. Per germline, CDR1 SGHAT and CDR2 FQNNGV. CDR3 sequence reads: CASRLAGGGTGELFF. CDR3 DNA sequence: TGTGCCAGCAGGTTGGCGGGAGGAGGCACCGGGGAGCTGTTTTTT.

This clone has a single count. CDR3 coding DNA: TGTGCCAGCAGAGACCCGGGACTAGCGGGAGGCTACGAGCAGTACTTC. This codes for CASRDPGLAGGYEQYF. This rearrangement joins TRBV28 to TRBJ2-7; TRBD2 agrees at 15 bases. Germline CDR1 MDHEN, CDR2 SYDVKM. Unmatched junction bases numbered 6, after V lost 6 bases and J lost 3 bases. The CDR3 has 16 residues.

CDR3: CASSSTGRGNTIYF. CDR3 DNA: TGTGCCAGCAGTTCAACAGGGCGTGGAAACACCATATATTTT. V gene TRBV28 combines with J gene TRBJ1-3; D might be TRBD1 (6 bases). The CDR3 totals 14 residues. Germline CDR1 and CDR2: MDHEN and SYDVKM. V lost 4 bases and J 3 bases, leaving 10 bases between the germline ends.

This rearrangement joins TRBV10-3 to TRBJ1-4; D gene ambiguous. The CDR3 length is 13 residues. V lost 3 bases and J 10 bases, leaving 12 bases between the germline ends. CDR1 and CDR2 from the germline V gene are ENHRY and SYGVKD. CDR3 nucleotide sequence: TGTGCCATCAGTGATGGTCCCAGTCCAAAACTGTTTTTT. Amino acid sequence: CAISDGPSPKLFF.

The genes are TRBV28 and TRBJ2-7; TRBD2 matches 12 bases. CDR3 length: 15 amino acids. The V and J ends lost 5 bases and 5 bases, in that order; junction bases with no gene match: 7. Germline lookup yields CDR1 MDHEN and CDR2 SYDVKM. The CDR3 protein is CASSHALAGGHEQYF. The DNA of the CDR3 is TGTGCCAGCAGTCACGCGCTAGCGGGAGGGCACGAGCAGTACTTC.

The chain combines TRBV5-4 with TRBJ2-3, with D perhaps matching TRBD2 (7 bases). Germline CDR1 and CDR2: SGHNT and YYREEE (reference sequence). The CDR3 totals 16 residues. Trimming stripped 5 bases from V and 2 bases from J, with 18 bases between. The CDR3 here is CASRLTGRADTDTQYF. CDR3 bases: TGTGCCAGCAGACTCACAGGGAGGGCGGACACAGATACGCAGTATTTT.

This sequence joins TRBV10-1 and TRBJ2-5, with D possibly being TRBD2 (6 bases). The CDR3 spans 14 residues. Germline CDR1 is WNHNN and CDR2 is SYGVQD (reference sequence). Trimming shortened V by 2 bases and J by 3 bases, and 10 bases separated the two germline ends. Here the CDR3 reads CASSEPGEEETQYF. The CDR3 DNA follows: TGCGCCAGCAGTGAGCCCGGGGAGGAAGAGACCCAGTACTTC.